The T cell receptor (beta chain) under discussion was sequenced for a study of breast tumors, draining lymph nodes, adjacent tissues. Breast cancer patients provided tissue from their axillary draining lymph nodes. As concerns this clonotype: Its matching antigen is unknown.

Study conclusions and caveats: Luminal-like breast cancer showed significantly higher tumor–nontumor repertoire similarity than basal-like. Tumor TCR diversity was below lymph nodes but above nontumor tissue.

J lost 0 bases, V lost 2 bases, and 1 base had no gene match. Germline CDR1 and CDR2: MNHEY and SMNVEV (reference sequence). The CDR3 loop spans 17 amino acids. TCRdb redid the calling of the multiplex PCR reads with MiXCR, one entry per CDR3 protein. The table records about 140,000 distinct CDR3 sequences, 20% to 25% of them present only once. This sequence joins TRBV27 and TRBJ2-2; 12 bases align to TRBD2. The receptor was isolated from a female donor with breast cancer. Some clones in this sample may be carry-over from other donors' samples. Source material: axillary lymph node tissue. The CDR3 coding sequence is TGTGCCAGCAGTTTAAGGACTAGCGGGGCGAACACCGGGGAGCTGTTTTTT. It translates to CASSLRTSGANTGELFF.